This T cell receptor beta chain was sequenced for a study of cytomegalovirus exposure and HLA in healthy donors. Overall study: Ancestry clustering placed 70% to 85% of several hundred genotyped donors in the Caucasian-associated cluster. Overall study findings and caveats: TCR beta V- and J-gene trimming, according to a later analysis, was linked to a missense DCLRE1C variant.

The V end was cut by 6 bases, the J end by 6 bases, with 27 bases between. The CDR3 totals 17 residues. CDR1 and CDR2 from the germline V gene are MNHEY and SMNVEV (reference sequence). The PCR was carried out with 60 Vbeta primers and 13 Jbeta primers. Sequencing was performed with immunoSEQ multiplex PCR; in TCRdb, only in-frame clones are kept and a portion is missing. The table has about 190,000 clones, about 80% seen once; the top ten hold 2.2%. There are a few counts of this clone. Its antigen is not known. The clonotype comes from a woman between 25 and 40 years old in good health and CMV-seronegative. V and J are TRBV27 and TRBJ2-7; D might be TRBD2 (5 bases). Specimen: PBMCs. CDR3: CASSPITMTGISGEQYF. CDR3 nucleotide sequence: TGTGCCAGCAGCCCAATTACTATGACCGGGATTTCAGGCGAGCAGTACTTC.